Listed here are 19 T cell receptor beta chains from one sample, sequenced in a study of tumour-infiltrating T cells in Burkitt lymphoma. The method was immunoSEQ multiplex PCR; TCRdb's version includes in-frame clones alone and lacks a portion of them. This table holds about 730 clones, around 52% found once. The specimen was tumor tissue. The receptors were gathered from a human donor with Burkitt lymphoma.

The V call is TRBV5-1, the J call TRBJ1-1; D gene ambiguous. CDR1 is SGHRS, CDR2 YFSETQ, per germline. The CDR3 loop spans 14 amino acids. V lost 0 bases and J 6 bases, leaving 12 bases between the germline ends. The CDR3 DNA is TGCGCCAGCAGCTTGGACGGATTTTACGCTGAAGCTTTCTTT. Protein: CASSLDGFYAEAFF.

In its sample, this clone was seen once. CDR3 amino acids: CASSQDWTGGSYEQYF. The CDR3 DNA sequence: TGTGCCAGCAGCCAAGATTGGACAGGGGGTTCCTACGAGCAGTACTTC. The rearrangement links TRBV4-2 to TRBJ2-7, with 10 bases aligning to TRBD1. This CDR3 spans 16 amino acids. CDR1 LGHNA and CDR2 YNFKEQ come from the germline V gene. The junction had 3 bases not matched to a gene; V was cut back by 0 bases and J by 1 base.

The J gene is TRBJ2-1, the V gene TRBV27; a weak D match, TRBD2 (6 bases). The germline V gene encodes CDR1 MNHEY and CDR2 SMNVEV (reference sequence). The V end was cut by 2 bases, the J end by 2 bases, with 13 bases between. This CDR3 has 16 residues. The CDR3 region is CASSLEVGGPYNEQFF. In DNA, the CDR3 is TGTGCCAGCAGTTTAGAAGTGGGGGGACCCTACAATGAGCAGTTCTTC.

The chain has TRBV28 and TRBJ2-7; D is undetermined. CDR3 length: 12 amino acids. V was pared by 6 bases and J by 4 bases, with 10 bases between. Germline lookup yields CDR1 MDHEN and CDR2 SYDVKM. CDR3 amino acids: CASSVWGYEQYF. CDR3 nucleotide sequence: TGTGCCAGCAGCGTATGGGGTTACGAGCAGTACTTC.

This chain links TRBV19 with TRBJ2-7, with 9 bases fitting TRBD1. The CDR3 runs 14 residues. CDR1 is LNHDA and CDR2 is SQIVND in the germline V gene (reference sequence). The V segment lost 4 bases and the J segment 7 bases; nucleotides outside the gene matches: 8. The CDR3 DNA is TGTGCCAGTAGTACCGACAGGGGGGGCAGGGAGCAGTACTTC. Translated: CASSTDRGGREQYF.

This chain joins TRBV21-1 and TRBJ2-4; whether TRBD2, the table's D call, matches the DNA was not checked. TRBV21-1 is recorded as a pseudogene. This CDR3 comprises 14 residues. The CDR3 spells CARGRSLAKNIQYF. CDR3 bases: TGTGCCAGAGGGAGGTCCTTAGCCAAAAACATTCAGTACTTC.

This rearrangement joins TRBV11-2 to TRBJ2-3, with 9 bases identical to TRBD2. Germline V lookup: CDR1 SGHAT, CDR2 FQNNGV. J was trimmed by 5 bases and V by 2 bases; bases with no gene match: 11. The CDR3 length is 17 residues. The CDR3 DNA reads as TGTGCCAGCAGCTTACCGTTGGCGGGGGGGTTTGAAGATACGCAGTATTTT. Translating gives CASSLPLAGGFEDTQYF.

This clone was found a few times. The same CDR3 arises from other DNA sequences in this sample as well. V is TRBV27 and J is TRBJ1-1, with D unresolved. Germline CDR1 MNHEY, CDR2 SMNVEV (reference sequence). Trimming removed 8 bases from V and 2 bases from J, with 12 bases in between. This CDR3 is built from 13 residues. CDR3 amino acids: CASGVGGNTEAFF. The CDR3 DNA is TGTGCCAGCGGGGTCGGCGGTAACACTGAAGCTTTCTTT.

In its sample, this clone was seen a few times. The gene calls are TRBV27 and TRBJ2-7; 11 bases fit TRBD1. Germline V gene sequence: CDR1 MNHEY, CDR2 SMNVEV (reference sequence). CDR3 length equals 15 residues. Unmatched junction bases numbered 11, after V lost 4 bases and J lost 9 bases. The CDR3 bases are TGTGCCAGCAGTTCCACCGGGACAGGGGGGGCATGGCAGTACTTC. It codes for CASSSTGTGGAWQYF.

This clone has just a few counts. The V and J genes are TRBV18 and TRBJ1-1; D may be TRBD1 (5 bases). V was trimmed by 5 bases and J by 2 bases, leaving 21 bases between them. This CDR3 is built from 17 residues. The germline V gene has CDR1 KGHSH and CDR2 LQKENI. CDR3 DNA sequence: TGTGCCAGCTCATCGACCTCATTTGGGGCACCTAACACTGAAGCTTTCTTT. Protein: CASSSTSFGAPNTEAFF.

Within the sample, this clone is large (0.1 to 1%). Different DNA sequences within this sample yield the same CDR3. This chain connects TRBV27 to TRBJ1-1, with a tentative D call TRBD1 (5 bases). Germline CDR1 and CDR2: MNHEY and SMNVEV (reference sequence). The ends were cut back, 5 bases at V and 1 base at J, with 8 bases in the middle. This CDR3 has 13 residues. The CDR3 DNA follows: TGTGCCAGCAGTGTTGGGGGGAACACTGAAGCTTTCTTT. Amino acids: CASSVGGNTEAFF.

The chain links TRBV9 to TRBJ1-3, with a weak D call TRBD1 (6 bases). Trimming took off 3 bases at V and 0 bases at J, with 13 bases between the two ends. CDR1 is SGDLS, CDR2 YYNGEE, per germline. The CDR3 is 16 residues long. The CDR3 loop reads CASSGSGVLSGNTIYF. Here the CDR3 DNA reads TGTGCCAGCAGCGGCTCAGGGGTTCTCTCTGGAAACACCATATATTTT.

By share, this clone counts as large. V gene TRBV27 combines with J gene TRBJ2-3, with TRBD2 matching 10 bases. The V gene's germline CDR1 is MNHEY and CDR2 SMNVEV (reference sequence). This CDR3 is built from 14 residues. V lost 7 bases and J lost 6; bases outside the gene matches: 7. CDR3 DNA: TGTGCCAGCAATGGTCTAGCGGGGGTGGATACGCAGTATTTT. This sequence encodes CASNGLAGVDTQYF.

The rearrangement joins TRBV18 to TRBJ1-2, with D uncertain. From germline, CDR1 is KGHSH and CDR2 LQKENI. The CDR3 is made up of 12 amino acids. V was cut by 2 bases and J by 8 bases, with 9 bases left in between. CDR3 sequence (DNA): TGTGCCAGCTCACCAGAGAATTCCGGCTACACCTTC. It translates to CASSPENSGYTF.

The chain uses TRBV27 and TRBJ2-7; D call uncertain. Deletions cut 5 bases from V and 3 bases from J, with 11 bases between. The germline CDR1 and CDR2 sequences are MNHEY and SMNVEV (reference sequence). The CDR3 covers 13 residues. The CDR3 coding sequence is TGTGCCAGCAGTCAGACCCTATACTACGAGCAGTACTTC. It yields the protein CASSQTLYYEQYF.

The chain uses TRBV10-1 and TRBJ2-7; D gene ambiguous. The CDR3 is 13 residues long. The germline gives CDR1 WNHNN, CDR2 SYGVQD (reference sequence). V lost 3 bases and J lost 1, with 7 bases in between. The CDR3 loop is CASSEYGSYEQYF. The CDR3 bases are TGCGCCAGCAGTGAATACGGGTCCTACGAGCAGTACTTC.

Concerning this clone itself: With a much larger clone just one base away, this may be a read error. Other DNA sequences in the same sample also yield this CDR3. The chain joins TRBV7-2 to TRBJ1-6, with D unresolved. This CDR3 spans 12 amino acids. Per the germline V gene, CDR1 is SGHTA and CDR2 is FQGNSA. CDR3 coding DNA: TGTGCCAGCAGCTTAGCTCGTTCACCCCTCCATTTT. Encoded protein: CASSLARSPLHF.

This clone was counted only a few times. The chain is built from TRBV9 and TRBJ2-1; no firm D call. The V and J ends lost 4 bases and 8 bases respectively, with 13 bases between them. Per the germline V gene, CDR1 is SGDLS and CDR2 is YYNGEE. This CDR3 spans 13 amino acids. The CDR3 loop reads CASSPHTIDEQFF. CDR3 DNA sequence: TGTGCCAGCAGCCCCCACACAATTGATGAGCAGTTCTTC.

This clone has only a few counts. This rearrangement joins TRBV20-1 to TRBJ1-1; D unresolved. Trimming removed 6 bases at V and 8 bases at J, with 10 bases between. The V gene's germline CDR1 is DFQATT and CDR2 SNEGSKA (reference sequence). This CDR3 comprises 10 residues. The CDR3 protein is CSATGGEAFF. The CDR3 nucleotides read TGCAGTGCAACGGGAGGGGAAGCTTTCTTT.